This T cell receptor beta chain was obtained from a study of low-dose radiotherapy and immunotherapy resistance in tumors. Primers targeting TRAV and TRBV primed first-strand cDNA, covering alpha and beta chains. For amplifying TCRs, the PCR ran for approximately 18 cycles with Phusion, which was used together with a constant-region primer and the adapter on the V primers. TCRdb used MiXCR to reprocess the reads, holding one entry per CDR3 protein. The sample has about 82,000 distinct CDR3 sequences, approximately 20% seen once. Stated time point: before trial treatment. Germline assignment: CDR1 MNHNS and CDR2 SASEGT. This CDR3 has 15 amino acids. Trimming shortened V by 3 bases and J by 3 bases, and 15 bases separated the two germline ends.

The sequence came from a male donor with prostate cancer. Source: PBMCs, taken before treatment. The chain couples TRBV6-1 to TRBJ2-7; TRBD2 is a possible D gene (5 bases). CDR3 loop: CASSEGSGENYEQYF. The CDR3 nucleotides read TGTGCCAGCAGTGAGGGCTCCGGGGAGAACTACGAGCAGTACTTC.